Below, 13 T cell receptor beta chains from the same sample are listed, as sequenced in a study of T cell responses to AZD1222 COVID-19 vaccine. Profiling relied on immunoSEQ multiplex PCR, and the TCRdb table lists in-frame clones only, not all of them. The sample shows tens of thousands of clones, 85% to 90% of them seen only once. Sequencing was performed on peripheral blood, taken on day 0 of AZD1222 vaccination. These TCRs come from an adult in good health.

This chain joins TRBV11-1 and TRBJ2-5; D is perhaps TRBD2 (7 bases). The CDR3 spans 14 residues. V dropped 6 bases and J dropped 3 bases, with 14 bases sitting between them. CDR1 and CDR2 from the germline V gene are SGHAT and FQDESV (reference sequence). In DNA form, the CDR3 reads TGTGCCAGCAGTAAGGGGGGGGAAGAAGAGACCCAGTACTTC. Residues: CASSKGGEEETQYF.

The chain employs TRBV6-6 and TRBJ1-2, with D perhaps TRBD1 (6 bases). The ends were cut back, 0 bases at V and 8 bases at J, with 19 bases in the middle. This CDR3 spans 16 amino acids. Per germline, CDR1 MNHNY and CDR2 SVGAGI (reference sequence). CDR3 loop: CASSYSPYRETGGYTF. CDR3 in DNA: TGTGCCAGCAGTTACTCGCCATACAGGGAGACGGGAGGCTACACCTTC.

The chain is built from TRBV5-8 and TRBJ2-7; 13 nucleotides line up with TRBD2. Germline V gene data show CDR1 as SGHTS and CDR2 as YDEGEE. V trimming: 3 bases; J trimming: 5 bases; junction bases outside the gene matches: 8. The CDR3 extends over 16 amino acids. The CDR3 loop reads CASSSGLAGIIHEQYF. The DNA of the CDR3 is TGTGCCAGCAGCTCGGGACTAGCGGGGATCATCCACGAGCAGTACTTC.

The gene calls are TRBV4-1 and TRBJ2-7; no firm D call. The CDR3 totals 11 residues. V gave up 4 bases and J gave up 1 base, with 2 bases separating them. Germline V gene data show CDR1 as MGHRA and CDR2 as YSYEKL. The CDR3 sequence is CASSPSYEQYF. For the CDR3, the DNA is TGCGCCAGCAGCCCTTCCTACGAGCAGTACTTC.

The chain uses TRBV7-2 and TRBJ2-1; D ambiguous. Germline V CDR1 and CDR2: SGHTA, FQGNSA. The CDR3 consists of 15 residues. V lost 5 bases, J lost 2 bases, and 13 bases lay in between. CDR3 sequence reads: CASSPSSPAYNEQFF. CDR3 sequence (DNA): TGTGCCAGCAGCCCATCTTCGCCAGCCTACAATGAGCAGTTCTTC.

Remarks on this clone: Other DNA sequences in this specimen translate into the identical CDR3. The chain couples TRBV29-1 to TRBJ1-1; D ambiguous. The ends were cut back, 1 base at V and 0 bases at J, with 6 bases in the middle. CDR3 length: 13 amino acids. Per germline, CDR1 SQVTM and CDR2 ANQGSEA. The CDR3 region is CSVEGQLNTEAFF. The CDR3, as DNA: TGCAGCGTTGAAGGTCAACTGAACACTGAAGCTTTCTTT.

The chain joins TRBV9 to TRBJ1-3; 7 nucleotides match TRBD1. The CDR3 is made up of 15 amino acids. V dropped 3 bases and J dropped 4; count of bases not matched to a gene: 7. The germline V gene has CDR1 SGDLS and CDR2 YYNGEE. The DNA for the CDR3 is TGTGCCAGCAGCGGGATGACAGGGACGGGAAACACCATATATTTT. Encoded protein: CASSGMTGTGNTIYF.

In its sample, this clone was seen a few times. The chain is built from TRBV2 and TRBJ1-2; D is unclear. Trimming stripped 1 base from V and 2 bases from J, with 11 bases between. Per the germline V gene, CDR1 is SNHLY and CDR2 is FYNNEI. The CDR3 runs to 15 residues. The chain's CDR3 is CASSEDGGGNYGYTF. CDR3 DNA sequence: TGTGCCAGCAGTGAAGATGGAGGCGGAAACTATGGCTACACCTTC.

This clone was detected once. The chain links TRBV28 to TRBJ1-5, with 8 bases fitting TRBD1. This CDR3 contains 18 residues. Germline V CDR1 and CDR2: MDHEN, SYDVKM. J gave up 3 bases and V 5 bases, and 15 bases lay outside the gene matches. CDR3 sequence reads: CASSDPPGRGLVNQPQHF. Written as DNA, the CDR3 is TGTGCCAGCAGTGACCCCCCTGGCAGGGGGCTAGTCAATCAGCCCCAGCATTTT.

The chain links TRBV3-1 (or the pseudogene TRBV3-2) to TRBJ1-1; D possibly corresponds to TRBD1 (5 bases). The V and J ends lost 10 bases and 4 bases respectively, with 10 bases between them. The CDR3 extends over 11 amino acids. Germline CDR1 and CDR2: LGHDT and YNNKEL (reference sequence). CDR3: CAIRRGTEAFF. As DNA, the CDR3 is TGTGCCATCAGAAGGGGCACTGAAGCTTTCTTT.

The genes are TRBV6-6 and TRBJ2-7; 10 bases agree with TRBD1. The CDR3 is 15 amino acids. From germline, CDR1 is MNHNY and CDR2 SVGAGI (reference sequence). Losses at the gene ends were 6 bases for V and 7 bases for J; bases not matched to a gene: 12. CDR3 sequence: CASSKSGTGVGEQYF. CDR3 nucleotide sequence: TGTGCCAGCAGCAAATCCGGGACAGGGGTCGGGGAGCAGTACTTC.

This clone was counted a single time. The chain couples TRBV19 to TRBJ1-1; possible D gene TRBD1, 6 bases. The CDR3 sequence is 13 residues long. Germline CDR1 is LNHDA and CDR2 is SQIVND (reference sequence). The V gene lost 11 bases and the J gene lost 5 bases, with 18 bases spanning the gap. CDR3 in DNA: TGTGCCTCAGGAGAGGGGAGGGGGACTGAAGCTTTCTTT. It specifies CASGEGRGTEAFF.

V is TRBV5-6 and J is TRBJ2-5; possibly TRBD2 for D (6 bases). Looked up from germline, CDR1 is SGHDT and CDR2 is YYEEEE. The CDR3 runs 15 residues. Trimming stripped 4 bases from V and 5 bases from J, with 18 bases between. CDR3 DNA sequence: TGTGCCAGCAGCCGGTATGGGAGCGGAGGGGAGACCCAGTACTTC. Protein product: CASSRYGSGGETQYF. The whole variable domain, remainder taken from reference TRBV5-6 and TRBJ2-5, is DAGVTQSPTHLIKTRGQQVTLRCSPKSGHDTVSWYQQALGQGPQFIFQYYEEEERQRGNFPDRFSGHQFPNYSSELNVNALLLGDSALYLCASSRYGSGGETQYFGPGTRLLVL.